The 32 T cell receptor beta chains presented below share a single source sample, sequenced in a study of blood T cell repertoires in COVID-19. This table comes from immunoSEQ multiplex PCR, and its TCRdb copy is limited to in-frame clones, with some not included. The table records some 140,000 clones, around 83% of them present only once. The specimen sequenced was PBMCs or T cells enriched from blood (not recorded which). The receptors stem from a man aged 25-45 years who had recovered from COVID-19.

The chain uses TRBV19 and TRBJ1-2, with D possibly matching TRBD1 (5 bases). There are 14 residues in the CDR3. Trimming cost V 8 bases and J 0 bases, with 13 bases left between them. Germline V CDR1 and CDR2: LNHDA, SQIVND (reference sequence). DNA for the CDR3: TGTGCCAGTGGTAGGGGCCGGACTAACTATGGCTACACCTTC. Translated: CASGRGRTNYGYTF.

The chain carries TRBV3-1 (or the pseudogene TRBV3-2) and TRBJ1-1; TRBD1 matches at 7 bases. The germline CDR1 and CDR2 sequences are LGHDT and YNNKEL (reference sequence). The CDR3 extends over 14 amino acids. The V segment lost 2 bases and the J segment 7 bases; nucleotides outside the gene matches: 7. CDR3 sequence (DNA): TGTGCCAGCAGCCAAACAGGGGTTTTCGGTGAAGCTTTCTTT. This sequence encodes CASSQTGVFGEAFF.

The J gene is TRBJ2-2, the V gene TRBV24-1, with a tentative D call TRBD2 (5 bases). Trimming pared 10 bases from V and 1 base from J, leaving 9 bases between. The CDR3 consists of 13 residues. Germline V gives CDR1 KGHDR, CDR2 SFDVKD. CDR3 residues: CATGSENTGELFF. The CDR3 bases are TGTGCCACGGGGAGTGAGAACACCGGGGAGCTGTTTTTT.

The V call is TRBV27, the J call TRBJ1-1; D not certain. This CDR3 spans 15 amino acids. The germline V gene encodes CDR1 MNHEY and CDR2 SMNVEV (reference sequence). V gave up 5 bases and J gave up 2 bases, with 15 bases separating them. The CDR3 DNA sequence: TGTGCCAGCAGTGGCCTTGGAGGTTCCAACACTGAAGCTTTCTTT. It translates to CASSGLGGSNTEAFF.

The chain uses TRBV5-1 and TRBJ2-2; D ambiguous. CDR1 and CDR2 from the germline V gene are SGHRS and YFSETQ. The CDR3 extends over 14 amino acids. V was pared by 0 bases and J by 4 bases, with 7 bases between. CDR3 sequence reads: CASSLVQRTGELFF. The DNA of the CDR3 is TGCGCCAGCAGCTTGGTTCAGCGCACCGGGGAGCTGTTTTTT.

The J gene is TRBJ2-3, the V gene TRBV14, with 11 bases that match TRBD2. The V gene's germline CDR1 is SGHDN and CDR2 FVKESK. Trimming at V came to 5 bases and at J to 2 bases, leaving 3 bases not matched to a gene. The CDR3 has 15 residues. The CDR3 region has the DNA TGTGCCAGCAGCGATAGCGGGAGGGCCACAGATACGCAGTATTTT. Residues: CASSDSGRATDTQYF.

This sequence joins TRBV27 and TRBJ2-7, with 7 bases lining up with TRBD1. Germline-derived CDR1 and CDR2 are MNHEY and SMNVEV (reference sequence). The CDR3 length is 15 residues. J was trimmed by 3 bases and V by 11 bases; bases with no gene match: 16. CDR3: CAPKPRQGSYYEQYV. DNA of the CDR3: TGTGCCCCCAAACCGAGACAGGGTTCTTACTACGAGCAGTACGTC.

The rearrangement links TRBV10-3 to TRBJ1-5; 7 bases are shared with TRBD1. Germline-derived CDR1 and CDR2 are ENHRY and SYGVKD. Trimming took 3 bases from V and 1 from J; bases not matched to a gene: 9. This CDR3 region has 17 residues. In DNA form, the CDR3 reads TGTGCCATCAGTGACGGGGTGACAGGGCCCAGCAATCAGCCCCAGCATTTT. It yields the protein CAISDGVTGPSNQPQHF.

This clone was picked up a small number of times. The chain carries TRBV19 and TRBJ1-5; TRBD1 agrees at 9 bases. From germline, CDR1 is LNHDA and CDR2 SQIVND (reference sequence). Trimming cost V 8 bases and J 6 bases; bases outside gene matches: 5. There are 13 residues in the CDR3. The chain's CDR3 is CASGGQGSQPQHF. CDR3 sequence (DNA): TGTGCCAGTGGGGGACAGGGAAGTCAGCCCCAGCATTTT.

This clone showed up just once. The chain combines TRBV2 with TRBJ2-1, with D possibly being TRBD2 (6 bases). This CDR3 is 16 amino acids long. Germline CDR1 and CDR2: SNHLY and FYNNEI. V was pared by 0 bases and J by 9 bases, with 18 bases between. The CDR3 DNA reads TGTGCCAGCAGTGAAGCGGGGAAACGTATGGGGGGTGAGCAGTTCTTC. It is translated as CASSEAGKRMGGEQFF.

The rearrangement links TRBV19 to TRBJ1-5; 8 positions agree with TRBD1. The CDR3 contains 16 residues. Germline V gene data show CDR1 as LNHDA and CDR2 as SQIVND (reference sequence). Trimming cost V 1 base and J 2 bases; bases outside gene matches: 4. The chain's CDR3 is CASSIATGGRNQPQHF. The CDR3 nucleotides read TGTGCCAGTAGTATAGCCACAGGGGGACGCAATCAGCCCCAGCATTTT.

The chain combines TRBV4-1 with TRBJ2-1, with D possibly TRBD2 on 6 matching bases. Per germline, CDR1 MGHRA and CDR2 YSYEKL. The V end lost 1 base, the J end lost 8 bases, and 18 bases lay between the germline ends. The CDR3 has 16 amino acids. CDR3 protein: CASSQAPGRDSHEQFF. DNA for the CDR3: TGCGCCAGCAGCCAAGCCCCAGGCCGGGACTCCCATGAGCAGTTCTTC.

Details on this clone: Relative to the germline gene, one junction end is altered; a read error may explain this. The chain joins TRBV2 to TRBJ2-1; 8 positions agree with TRBD1. This CDR3 has 13 amino acids. CDR1 SNHLY and CDR2 FYNNEI come from the germline V gene. The CDR3 DNA sequence: TGTGCCAGCAGCGCCGGGACAGGCAATAAGCAGTTCTTC. Translation: CASSAGTGNKQFF.

The chain is built from TRBV18 and TRBJ2-2, with a weak D call TRBD2 (6 bases). Trimming removed 5 bases at V and 5 bases at J, with 15 bases between. This CDR3 is built from 15 residues. Germline V CDR1 and CDR2: KGHSH, LQKENI. CDR3 coding DNA: TGTGCCAGCTCATCGACGGGAGTTGGAACCGGGGAGCTGTTTTTT. Protein product: CASSSTGVGTGELFF. Looking up the rest from reference TRBV18 and TRBJ2-2 gives the full variable domain: NAGVMQNPRHLVRRRGQEARLRCSPMKGHSHVYWYRQLPEEGLKFMVYLQKENIIDESGMPKERFSAEFPKEGPSILRIQQVVRGDSAAYFCASSSTGVGTGELFFGEGSRLTVL.

This sequence joins TRBV9 and TRBJ2-3; perhaps TRBD2 as D (6 bases). V lost 2 bases to trimming and J lost 5 bases, with 15 bases between them. CDR1 and CDR2 (germline): SGDLS, YYNGEE. The CDR3 is made up of 15 amino acids. CDR3 sequence (DNA): TGTGCCAGCAGCGTCCTCGGGACTTCTTTAGATACGCAGTATTTT. Encoded protein: CASSVLGTSLDTQYF.

The CDR3 here is CASSLVPGQFNEQFF. The CDR3 DNA reads TGCGCCAGCAGCCTAGTCCCCGGACAGTTCAATGAGCAGTTCTTC. This chain links TRBV5-1 with TRBJ2-1; TRBD1 is a possible D gene (6 bases). Between the trimmed V and J ends, which lost 4 bases and 6 bases, there was a span of 17 bases. In germline, CDR1 is SGHRS, CDR2 YFSETQ. The CDR3 covers 15 residues.

This clone was seen just once. This chain connects TRBV5-4 to TRBJ2-4, with 9 nucleotides matching TRBD2. The CDR3 has 13 amino acids. Germline assignment: CDR1 SGHNT and CDR2 YYREEE (reference sequence). CDR3 coding DNA: TGTGCTACGATGCGGGGGGGCCAAAACATTCAGTACTTC. This translates into CATMRGGQNIQYF.

The table lists this clone with a few counts. J is TRBJ1-5 and V is TRBV24-1; D is undetermined. Trimming removed 0 bases at V and 0 bases at J, with 8 bases between. CDR3 length equals 16 residues. Germline CDR1 is KGHDR and CDR2 is SFDVKD. The CDR3 here is CATSDLYSNSNQPQHF. The DNA of the CDR3 is TGTGCCACCAGTGATTTGTATTCTAATAGCAATCAGCCCCAGCATTTT.

The chain recombines TRBV4-1 with TRBJ2-6; no clear D gene. Per the germline V gene, CDR1 is MGHRA and CDR2 is YSYEKL. V lost 5 bases and J lost 1, with 9 bases in between. The CDR3 has 15 amino acids. CDR3 region: CASSADGSGANVLTF. In nucleotides, the CDR3 is TGCGCCAGCAGCGCTGACGGGTCTGGGGCCAACGTCCTGACTTTC.

The chain recombines TRBV5-1 with TRBJ1-6, with D uncertain. The CDR3 length is 14 residues. Per germline, CDR1 SGHRS and CDR2 YFSETQ. Trimming removed 4 bases from V and 8 bases from J, with 13 bases in between. Here the CDR3 reads CASSPGLRDSPLHF. The CDR3 region has the DNA TGCGCCAGCAGCCCCGGGTTACGGGATTCACCCCTCCACTTT.

The V call is TRBV21-1, the J call TRBJ2-4; the table's D call TRBD1 went unverified against the DNA. TRBV21-1 is a known pseudogene. CDR3 length: 17 residues. The CDR3 DNA is TGTGCCAGCGACCCCGAGGGGGAGTCAATAGCCAAAAACATTCAGTACTTC. This codes for CASDPEGESIAKNIQYF.

The V call is TRBV29-1, the J call TRBJ1-2; D remains ambiguous. The CDR3 sequence is 10 residues long. The V end lost 6 bases, the J end lost 2 bases, and 4 bases lay between the germline ends. CDR1 SQVTM and CDR2 ANQGSEA come from the germline V gene. The CDR3 here is CSVENYGYTF. The CDR3 DNA is TGCAGCGTGGAGAACTATGGCTACACCTTC.

The V gene is TRBV18, the J gene TRBJ1-1; 8 nucleotides agree with TRBD1. Germline-derived CDR1 and CDR2 are KGHSH and LQKENI. The CDR3 runs to 16 residues. J was trimmed by 4 bases and V by 2 bases; bases with no gene match: 9. CDR3 coding DNA: TGTGCCAGCTCACCAGAGACAGGGGCCGTTGGCACTGAAGCTTTCTTT. Translation gives CASSPETGAVGTEAFF. The complete variable domain, with remaining parts taken from reference TRBV18 and TRBJ1-1, reads NAGVMQNPRHLVRRRGQEARLRCSPMKGHSHVYWYRQLPEEGLKFMVYLQKENIIDESGMPKERFSAEFPKEGPSILRIQQVVRGDSAAYFCASSPETGAVGTEAFFGQGTRLTVV.

The gene calls are TRBV5-1 and TRBJ2-2, with 12 bases matching TRBD1. The CDR3 is 15 residues long. Trimming cost V 2 bases and J 6 bases; bases outside gene matches: 2. Germline V gene lookup returns CDR1 SGHRS and CDR2 YFSETQ. CDR3 protein: CASSFGTGGAGELFF. The CDR3 region has the DNA TGCGCCAGCAGCTTCGGGACAGGGGGCGCCGGGGAGCTGTTTTTT.

The chain uses TRBV5-1 and TRBJ2-7; tentative D call: TRBD2 (5 bases). The CDR3 is made up of 15 amino acids. Germline lookup yields CDR1 SGHRS and CDR2 YFSETQ. Trimming cost V 1 base and J 1 base, with 12 bases left between them. The CDR3 here is CASSLSGRRSYEQYF. The CDR3 nucleotides are TGCGCCAGCAGCTTGAGCGGACGTAGGTCCTACGAGCAGTACTTC.

As regards this clone: The sample carries other DNA sequences with the same CDR3. The rearrangement links TRBV6-5 to TRBJ1-5; D remains ambiguous. The CDR3 loop spans 12 amino acids. V was shortened by 8 bases and J by 3 bases, with 8 bases between the two germline ends. In germline, CDR1 is MNHEY, CDR2 SVGAGI. The CDR3 DNA reads as TGTGCCAGCGGAACAGACAATCAGCCCCAGCATTTT. Translated: CASGTDNQPQHF.

This clone was recorded many times. The chain links TRBV6-4 to TRBJ1-6; no firm D call. The ends were cut back, 0 bases at V and 8 bases at J, with 5 bases in the middle. Germline CDR1 reads MRHNA; CDR2 reads SNTAGT. The CDR3 length is 13 residues. This chain's CDR3 is CASSDSEDSPLHF. For the CDR3, the DNA is TGTGCCAGCAGTGACTCCGAGGATTCACCCCTCCACTTT.

The J gene is TRBJ2-2, the V gene TRBV5-6, with a tentative D call TRBD1 (5 bases). Germline V gene lookup returns CDR1 SGHDT and CDR2 YYEEEE. This CDR3 has 15 residues. V dropped 2 bases and J dropped 4 bases, with 12 bases sitting between them. The CDR3 protein is CASSFGRVSTGELFF. The CDR3 bases are TGTGCCAGCAGCTTCGGCAGGGTCAGCACCGGGGAGCTGTTTTTT.

This rearrangement joins TRBV2 to TRBJ1-4; tentatively, D is TRBD1 (5 bases). The CDR3 consists of 13 residues. CDR1 and CDR2 from the germline V gene are SNHLY and FYNNEI. With 6 bases removed from V and 0 bases from J, the gap between germline ends came to 5 bases. The CDR3 nucleotides read TGTGCCAGCAGAGGGGCAACTAATGAAAAACTGTTTTTT. Protein: CASRGATNEKLFF. The full variable domain, completed using reference TRBV2 and TRBJ1-4, is EPEVTQTPSHQVTQMGQEVILRCVPISNHLYFYWYRQILGQKVEFLVSFYNNEISEKSEIFDDQFSVERPDGSNFTLKIRSTKLEDSAMYFCASRGATNEKLFFGSGTQLSVL.

This clone was recorded a few times. The chain carries TRBV28 and TRBJ1-4; 11 nucleotides align to TRBD1. Germline V gives CDR1 MDHEN, CDR2 SYDVKM. The CDR3 runs 15 residues. Trimming removed 6 bases from V and 8 bases from J; junction bases left unmatched: 8. The CDR3 spells CASSPGQGAGEKLFF. The CDR3 DNA follows: TGTGCCAGCAGCCCCGGACAGGGGGCCGGAGAAAAACTGTTTTTT.

CDR3 DNA sequence: TGTGCCAGCAGGACCGGGACAGGAGAAACACCCCTCCACTTT. Translating it yields CASRTGTGETPLHF. The gene calls are TRBV9 and TRBJ1-6, with 8 bases aligning to TRBD1. The ends lost 5 bases at V and 11 bases at J; junction bases unmatched: 9. CDR3 length: 14 amino acids. Germline CDR1 SGDLS, CDR2 YYNGEE.

V is TRBV4-1 and J is TRBJ2-7; 9 positions match TRBD1. Germline CDR1 is MGHRA and CDR2 is YSYEKL. The CDR3 length is 15 residues. V lost 1 base, J lost 2 bases, and 3 bases stayed unmatched. CDR3: CASSQGTGVPYEQYF. The CDR3 DNA is TGCGCCAGCAGCCAAGGGACAGGGGTCCCCTACGAGCAGTACTTC.